This TCR beta chain was sequenced during a study of blood T cell repertoires in COVID-19. Per the original methods: Reference gene primer amplification gave nucleated cell count estimates. Libraries were prepared by immunoSEQ multiplex PCR; TCRdb keeps only in-frame clonotypes and omits some of them. V, J and clone size are taken as reported in that table, and D and trimming were inferred from the DNA itself. The sample comprises roughly 200,000 clones, around four fifths of which are singletons, and over 15% rests with the top ten. The sequenced sample consisted of peripheral blood. The sequence derives from a woman of 80 years or more with active or convalescent COVID-19.

The DNA of the CDR3 is TGTGCCAGCAGTTCAGACAGGGGGCTCTACGAGCAGTACTTC. Translated, it gives CASSSDRGLYEQYF. V is TRBV27 and J is TRBJ2-7; 10 nucleotides match TRBD1. This CDR3 region has 14 residues. From germline, CDR1 is MNHEY and CDR2 SMNVEV (reference sequence). V shed 4 bases, J shed 3 bases, and the junction held 3 bases outside the gene matches.